The 26 T cell receptor beta chains given below trace back to one sample, sequenced in a study of blood T cell repertoires in COVID-19. This table comes from immunoSEQ multiplex PCR, and its TCRdb copy is limited to in-frame clones, with some not included. The sample comprises about 70,000 clones, roughly 80% of which are singletons, and 18% rests with the top ten. Sequenced: peripheral blood. Receptors were obtained from a man in his 70s who had recovered from COVID-19.

This clone was recorded once. This chain joins TRBV7-2 and TRBJ1-6; 7 bases are a match to TRBD1. This CDR3 region has 16 residues. V dropped 8 bases and J dropped 5; count of bases not matched to a gene: 12. Germline V gene sequence: CDR1 SGHTA, CDR2 FQGNSA. This CDR3 reads CASSPSGTANNSPLHF. The CDR3 nucleotides read TGTGCCAGCTCACCTTCCGGGACAGCAAATAATTCACCCCTCCACTTT.

This rearrangement joins TRBV7-9 to TRBJ1-4, with D hard to call. V dropped 2 bases and J dropped 1 base, with 8 bases sitting between them. Germline V CDR1 and CDR2: SEHNR, FQNEAQ (reference sequence). This CDR3 region has 15 residues. DNA for the CDR3: TGTGCCAGCAGCTTATGGTTAGAAACTAATGAAAAACTGTTTTTT. Translating it yields CASSLWLETNEKLFF.

The chain's CDR3 is CASSQESAGAGYTF. CDR3 nucleotides: TGTGCCAGCAGCCAAGAGAGCGCGGGTGCTGGCTACACCTTC. This chain connects TRBV3-1 (or the pseudogene TRBV3-2) to TRBJ1-2; no firm D call. Germline CDR1 reads LGHDT; CDR2 reads YNNKEL (reference sequence). This CDR3 contains 14 residues. V shed 0 bases and J shed 7 bases, with 12 bases lying between them.

This clone has only one observation. The V and J genes are TRBV7-6 and TRBJ2-1; D gene unclear. The germline V gene has CDR1 SGHVS and CDR2 FNYEAQ. The CDR3 is 15 residues long. V gave up 1 base and J gave up 1 base, with 8 bases separating them. CDR3 region: CASSLDSGSYNEQFF. The CDR3 region has the DNA TGTGCCAGCAGCTTAGATTCGGGTTCCTACAATGAGCAGTTCTTC.

This clone was recorded once. The DNA of the CDR3 is TGTGCCAGCAGTTCGCCAGCGTTGTCTAGCACAGATACGCAGTATTTT. Amino acids: CASSSPALSSTDTQYF. This chain links TRBV28 with TRBJ2-3; D is undetermined. This CDR3 is built from 16 residues. With 4 bases removed from V and 0 bases from J, the gap between germline ends came to 14 bases. Germline CDR1 reads MDHEN; CDR2 reads SYDVKM.

This sequence joins TRBV9 and TRBJ2-5; tentative D call: TRBD2 (5 bases). Germline V gives CDR1 SGDLS, CDR2 YYNGEE. The CDR3 has 16 residues. V was cut by 4 bases and J by 1 base, with 17 bases left in between. The CDR3 coding sequence is TGTGCCAGCAGCCCCGTATCGGGATCCAGCCAAGAGACCCAGTACTTC. It translates to CASSPVSGSSQETQYF. Based on the CDR3 plus reference TRBV9 and TRBJ2-5, the full variable domain is DSGVTQTPKHLITATGQRVTLRCSPRSGDLSVYWYQQSLDQGLQFLIQYYNGEERAKGNILERFSAQQFPDLHSELNLSSLELGDSALYFCASSPVSGSSQETQYFGPGTRLLVL.

This chain links TRBV2 with TRBJ1-2; TRBD1 aligns across 9 bases. CDR3 length: 14 amino acids. Germline CDR1 SNHLY, CDR2 FYNNEI. Trimming cost V 6 bases and J 7 bases; bases outside gene matches: 9. CDR3 sequence reads: CASSPGQGMGGYTF. As DNA, the CDR3 is TGTGCCAGCAGCCCGGGACAGGGAATGGGTGGCTACACCTTC.

This chain links TRBV11-2 with TRBJ2-1, with a tentative D call TRBD2 (5 bases). Trimming cost V 5 bases and J 6 bases, with 20 bases left between them. CDR1 is SGHAT, CDR2 FQNNGV, per germline. The CDR3 loop spans 16 amino acids. This CDR3 is CASSLKVGGWGNEQFF. The CDR3 DNA is TGTGCCAGCAGCCTGAAAGTAGGAGGTTGGGGCAATGAGCAGTTCTTC.

The rearrangement links TRBV7-6 to TRBJ1-5; TRBD1 matches 7 bases. The V segment lost 5 bases and the J segment 7 bases; nucleotides outside the gene matches: 5. The CDR3 is 13 amino acids. Germline V gives CDR1 SGHVS, CDR2 FNYEAQ. The DNA of the CDR3 is TGTGCCAGCAGCCCAGGGGGTCAACAGCCCCAGCATTTT. Residues: CASSPGGQQPQHF.

V usage is TRBV7-2 and J usage is TRBJ2-5, with TRBD2 as a possible D gene (5 bases). Between the trimmed V and J ends, which lost 3 bases and 4 bases, there was a span of 9 bases. The germline V gene encodes CDR1 SGHTA and CDR2 FQGNSA. The CDR3 has 13 residues. The CDR3 region has the DNA TGTGCCAGCAGCTTGGGAGAGGGAGAGACCCAGTACTTC. Translation: CASSLGEGETQYF.

V is TRBV4-3 and J is TRBJ1-3, with TRBD1 matching over 7 bases. Trimming took 3 bases from V and 2 from J; bases not matched to a gene: 10. The CDR3 is 17 amino acids. From germline, CDR1 is LGHNA and CDR2 YSLEER. DNA for the CDR3: TGCGCCAGCAGCCAGGAGGTGGGGACAGATACTGGAAACACCATATATTTT. This translates into CASSQEVGTDTGNTIYF.

The chain couples TRBV29-1 to TRBJ2-2; the match to TRBD1 covers 11 bases. The CDR3 length is 18 residues. Per the germline V gene, CDR1 is SQVTM and CDR2 is ANQGSEA. J lost 6 bases, V lost 6 bases, and 18 bases had no gene match. Here the CDR3 reads CSVEQDRGLIGGPGELFF. The CDR3 nucleotides read TGCAGCGTAGAGCAGGACAGGGGGCTCATAGGTGGGCCCGGGGAGCTGTTTTTT.

The rearrangement links TRBV11-2 to TRBJ2-7, with TRBD2 as a possible D gene (6 bases). This CDR3 has 15 amino acids. The germline V gene encodes CDR1 SGHAT and CDR2 FQNNGV. V lost 0 bases and J 5 bases, leaving 14 bases between the germline ends. The CDR3 here is CASSLDSRRGHEQYF. In DNA form, the CDR3 reads TGTGCCAGCAGCTTAGACTCCCGGCGGGGCCACGAGCAGTACTTC.

This chain connects TRBV30 to TRBJ2-2; 7 bases align to TRBD1. In germline, CDR1 is GTSNPN, CDR2 SVGIG (reference sequence). The CDR3 spans 13 residues. The V gene end was trimmed by 3 bases and the J gene end by 4 bases; junction bases not matched to a gene: 2. The CDR3 is CAWRTGSTGELFF. CDR3 DNA sequence: TGTGCCTGGAGGACAGGGAGCACCGGGGAGCTGTTTTTT.

The V and J genes are TRBV10-2 and TRBJ1-2, with 9 bases aligning to TRBD1. The V gene's germline CDR1 is WSHSY and CDR2 SAAADI. With 4 bases clipped from V and 4 bases from J, the junction kept 4 bases outside the gene matches. The length of the CDR3 is 14 residues. CDR3 in DNA: TGCGCCAGCAGTGCCTCGACAGGGGGCTATGGCTACACCTTC. Translation: CASSASTGGYGYTF.

CDR3 DNA: TGTGCCAGCAGCCTTGACAGGGGATTAACTCTAATCGCAACTAATGAAAAACTGTTTTTT. Amino acid sequence: CASSLDRGLTLIATNEKLFF. The chain uses TRBV5-8 and TRBJ1-4, with TRBD1 matching 8 bases. The length of the CDR3 is 20 residues. The V and J ends lost 4 bases and 0 bases, in that order; junction bases with no gene match: 17. Germline-derived CDR1 and CDR2 are SGHTS and YDEGEE. The whole variable domain, remainder taken from reference TRBV5-8 and TRBJ1-4, is EAGVTQSPTHLIKTRGQQATLRCSPISGHTSVYWYQQALGLGLQFLLWYDEGEERNRGNFPPRFSGRQFPNYSSELNVNALELEDSALYLCASSLDRGLTLIATNEKLFFGSGTQLSVL.

The genes are TRBV9 and TRBJ1-4, with D uncertain. V lost 3 bases, J lost 0 bases, and 6 bases lay in between. Germline V lookup: CDR1 SGDLS, CDR2 YYNGEE. This CDR3 has 14 amino acids. CDR3 protein: CASSGPSTNEKLFF. CDR3 nucleotide sequence: TGTGCCAGCAGCGGGCCGTCAACTAATGAAAAACTGTTTTTT.

This chain connects TRBV18 to TRBJ1-5; 9 nucleotides align to TRBD1. Germline V gene sequence: CDR1 KGHSH, CDR2 LQKENI. This CDR3 is 13 amino acids long. The V gene end was trimmed by 8 bases and the J gene end by 5 bases; junction bases not matched to a gene: 4. The CDR3 DNA sequence: TGTGCCAGCGGACAGGGGTCGGATCAGCCCCAGCATTTT. Protein: CASGQGSDQPQHF.

The chain uses TRBV19 and TRBJ1-1; a weak D match, TRBD1 (6 bases). The CDR3 is 14 residues long. Germline V gives CDR1 LNHDA, CDR2 SQIVND (reference sequence). V lost 3 bases to trimming and J lost 3 bases, with 11 bases between them. In DNA form, the CDR3 reads TGTGCCAGTAGTATTGGGACACCCGACACTGAAGCTTTCTTT. It yields the protein CASSIGTPDTEAFF.

This chain connects TRBV6-5 to TRBJ1-5, with no clear D. V lost 6 bases, J lost 3 bases, and 15 bases lay in between. Germline CDR1 MNHEY, CDR2 SVGAGI. The CDR3 spans 15 residues. CDR3 in DNA: TGTGCCAGCAGGCTAGGACGGGGAGCCAATCAGCCCCAGCATTTT. Its translation: CASRLGRGANQPQHF.

This chain joins TRBV27 and TRBJ2-7; 8 nucleotides align to TRBD1. V dropped 6 bases and J dropped 3; count of bases not matched to a gene: 7. CDR3 size: 14 residues. Per the germline V gene, CDR1 is MNHEY and CDR2 is SMNVEV (reference sequence). The CDR3 coding sequence is TGTGCCAGCAGAGGCAGGGGGCGTTTCTACGAGCAGTACTTC. Protein sequence: CASRGRGRFYEQYF.

This clone occurred a few times. The chain couples TRBV2 to TRBJ2-7; perhaps TRBD1 as D (6 bases). This CDR3 is built from 14 residues. CDR1 is SNHLY, CDR2 FYNNEI, per germline. V shed 8 bases and J shed 3 bases, with 17 bases lying between them. As DNA, the CDR3 is TGTGCCAGCTCTGACAGGTCGGGTTTCTACGAGCAGTACTTC. Protein product: CASSDRSGFYEQYF.

This rearrangement joins TRBV7-2 to TRBJ1-5, with no clear D. This CDR3 has 14 amino acids. V dropped 1 base and J dropped 1 base, with 5 bases sitting between them. Germline V gives CDR1 SGHTA, CDR2 FQGNSA. Here the CDR3 DNA reads TGTGCCAGCAGCTTAGTATTAAGCAATCAGCCCCAGCATTTT. It codes for CASSLVLSNQPQHF.

Only a few counts were recorded for this clone. The chain uses TRBV6-5 and TRBJ1-2; TRBD1 is a possible D gene (5 bases). Germline CDR1 MNHEY, CDR2 SVGAGI. The CDR3 consists of 16 residues. The V and J ends lost 1 base and 7 bases respectively, with 19 bases between them. CDR3 nucleotide sequence: TGTGCCAGCAGTTACTGGGGCAGTGGGGAGGAGAGTGGCTACACCTTC. Amino acids: CASSYWGSGEESGYTF.

The genes are TRBV11-3 and TRBJ1-2, with D maybe TRBD1 (6 bases). The CDR3 totals 13 residues. V was trimmed by 6 bases and J by 2 bases, leaving 10 bases between them. CDR1 SGHNT and CDR2 YENEEA come from the germline V gene. CDR3 DNA: TGTGCCAGCAGTTACGACAGGAACTATGGCTACACCTTC. As protein: CASSYDRNYGYTF.

This rearrangement joins TRBV18 to TRBJ2-1; D is possibly TRBD1 (6 bases). The CDR3 runs 16 residues. The V end was cut by 0 bases, the J end by 6 bases, with 15 bases between. Germline values: CDR1 KGHSH, CDR2 LQKENI. The CDR3 region has the DNA TGTGCCAGCTCACCACCTATGGGGGCCAAAGTCAATGAGCAGTTCTTC. It is translated as CASSPPMGAKVNEQFF. The full variable domain, completed using reference TRBV18 and TRBJ2-1, is NAGVMQNPRHLVRRRGQEARLRCSPMKGHSHVYWYRQLPEEGLKFMVYLQKENIIDESGMPKERFSAEFPKEGPSILRIQQVVRGDSAAYFCASSPPMGAKVNEQFFGPGTRLTVL.